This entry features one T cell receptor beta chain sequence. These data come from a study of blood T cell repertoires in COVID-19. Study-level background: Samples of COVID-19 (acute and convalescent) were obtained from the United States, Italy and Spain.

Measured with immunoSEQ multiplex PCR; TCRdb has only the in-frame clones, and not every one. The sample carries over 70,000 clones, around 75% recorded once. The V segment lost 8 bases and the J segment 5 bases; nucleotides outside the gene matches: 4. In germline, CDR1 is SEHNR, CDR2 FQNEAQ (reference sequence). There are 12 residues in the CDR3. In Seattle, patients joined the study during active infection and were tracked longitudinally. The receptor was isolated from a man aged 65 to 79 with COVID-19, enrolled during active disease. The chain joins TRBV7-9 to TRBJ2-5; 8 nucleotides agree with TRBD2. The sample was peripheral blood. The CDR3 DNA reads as TGTGCCAGCCAGACTAGCGTGGAGACCCAGTACTTC. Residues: CASQTSVETQYF.